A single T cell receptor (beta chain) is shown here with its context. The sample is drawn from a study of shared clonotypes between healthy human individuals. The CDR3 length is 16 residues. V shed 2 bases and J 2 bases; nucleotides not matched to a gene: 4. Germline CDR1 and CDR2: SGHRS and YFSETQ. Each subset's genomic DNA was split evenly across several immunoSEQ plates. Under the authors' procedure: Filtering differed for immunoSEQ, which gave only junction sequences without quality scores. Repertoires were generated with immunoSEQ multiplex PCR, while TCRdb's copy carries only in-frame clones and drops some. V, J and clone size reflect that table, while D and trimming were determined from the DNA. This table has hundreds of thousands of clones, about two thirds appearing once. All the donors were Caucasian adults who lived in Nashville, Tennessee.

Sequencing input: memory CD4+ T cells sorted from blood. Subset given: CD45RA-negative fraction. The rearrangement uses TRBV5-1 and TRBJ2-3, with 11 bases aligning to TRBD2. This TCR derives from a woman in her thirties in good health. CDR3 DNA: TGCGCCAGCAGCTTAGGGACTAGCGGATTCACAGATACGCAGTATTTT. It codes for CASSLGTSGFTDTQYF.